The present T cell receptor beta chain was sequenced within a study of beta chain features in type 1 diabetes. About 100 mL of blood, on average, came from one heparinised draw per donor. Study-level results: People with Type 1 diabetes carried modestly yet significantly shorter TCRB CDR3s in all four CD4+ subsets.

With respect to this clone: What it recognizes is unknown. A read error may produce the germline difference seen at one junction end.

Expressed TCRB transcripts were sequenced after all isolated RNA was converted to cDNA. Measured with immunoSEQ multiplex PCR; TCRdb has only the in-frame clones, and not every one. Among around 340,000 clones, around 9.3% were seen once, and the ten largest hold roughly 1%. The receptor's source is a man aged 25 to 40 with type 1 diabetes. The sequencing sample was made of central memory CD4+ T cells from blood.

CDR3 coding DNA: TGTGCTAGCAGCTTCGCGTCAGGGCCGAACACCGGGGAGCTGTTTTTT. It yields the protein CASSFASGPNTGELFF. The chain is built from TRBV7-7 and TRBJ2-2; weak D call: TRBD1 (5 bases). The CDR3 runs 16 residues. The germline V gene has CDR1 SSHAT and CDR2 FNYEAQ (reference sequence).